This T cell receptor beta chain was recorded in a study of early T cells in non-severe SARS-CoV-2 infection. On the study more broadly: RNA in bulk from unsorted whole blood was sequenced, and chains were unpaired.

There are a few counts of this clonotype. The target antigen is unknown. Individual cDNA molecules carried attached unique molecular identifiers. TCRdb re-called the 5' RACE reads with MiXCR, one entry per CDR3 protein. The sample lists 77,000 or so distinct CDR3 sequences; roughly 15% were seen once. The germline gives CDR1 DFQATT, CDR2 SNEGSKA (reference sequence). CDR3 size: 13 residues. Between the trimmed V and J ends, which lost 5 bases and 1 base, there was a span of 11 bases. General study findings and limits: VDJdb matching favored anti-spike CD8 responses, missing private and CD4 specificities.

The V call is TRBV20-1, the J call TRBJ1-1; D is undetermined. The TCR sequence derives from an adult who was a healthcare worker with PCR-confirmed SARS-CoV-2 infection or an uninfected control (not recorded which). The starting material was whole blood, obtained at baseline. CDR3 region: CSAEKVGNTEAFF. In DNA form, the CDR3 reads TGCAGTGCTGAGAAGGTGGGGAACACTGAAGCTTTCTTT.